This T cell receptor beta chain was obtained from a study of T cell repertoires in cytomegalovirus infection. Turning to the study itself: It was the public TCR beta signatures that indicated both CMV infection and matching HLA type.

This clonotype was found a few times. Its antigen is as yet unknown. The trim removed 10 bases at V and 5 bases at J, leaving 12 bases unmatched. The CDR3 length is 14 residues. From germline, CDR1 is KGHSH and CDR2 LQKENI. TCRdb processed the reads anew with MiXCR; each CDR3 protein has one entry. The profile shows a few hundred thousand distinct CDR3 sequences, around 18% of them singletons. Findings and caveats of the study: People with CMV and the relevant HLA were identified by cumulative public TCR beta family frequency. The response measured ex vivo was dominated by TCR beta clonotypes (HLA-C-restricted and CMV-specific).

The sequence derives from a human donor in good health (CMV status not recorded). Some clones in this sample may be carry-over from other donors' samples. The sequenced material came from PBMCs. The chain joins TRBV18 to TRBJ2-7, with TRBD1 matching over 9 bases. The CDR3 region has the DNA TGTGCCACCGCGAGGGGGACAGGGTGGAACGAGCAGTACTTC. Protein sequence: CATARGTGWNEQYF.